The TCR beta chain described here comes from a study of tumor-infiltrating lymphocytes in primary liver carcinoma. Overall study context: Productive TCRbeta read yields ran from roughly 3.65 to 7.13 million per sample and were similar between tissues.

Extraction of RNA together with DNA used about 17-30 mg of unsorted bulk tissue. A constant-region primer primed TCR beta cDNA synthesis from roughly 510 ng of total RNA. A slightly modified ARM-PCR protocol with three nested multiplex PCR rounds produced these TCR beta libraries. The first two PCR rounds used TRBV1-TRBV30 forward primers with a C-beta reverse primer, about 10 cycles each. MiXCR was run by TCRdb on the multiplex PCR reads, yielding one entry per CDR3 protein. In the table there are under 45,000 distinct CDR3 sequences, around 72% of which are singletons. As to this clonotype: No antigen is known for it.

Germline V gene lookup returns CDR1 SGHAT and CDR2 FQNNGV. The CDR3 loop spans 13 amino acids. General study points: Tumor-adjacent and tumor-blood pairs displayed less overlap than did pairs of tumor regions. Present in all five tumor regions were only about 7-25% of the top clones. Compared with blood, tumor repertoires held significantly more in their top 250 clones.

The receptor's source is a man aged 40-49 years with primary liver carcinoma and hepatitis B virus infection. What was sequenced was liver tumor tissue from sampling region 2. Stated subset: tumor region T2, inferior pole. The V call is TRBV11-2, the J call TRBJ2-5; D may be TRBD1 (5 bases). The last part of the DNA fits TRBJ2-1 better; the J call may be wrong. The CDR3 nucleotides read TGTGCCAAAGGACCTAGGGGCGTAGAGACCCAGTTCTTC. It codes for CAKGPRGVETQFF.